This entry features one T cell receptor beta chain sequence. The antigen remains unidentified. One end of the junction fails to match germline, which may point to a read error. In each sample, approximately 100,000 TCR templates were assayed. Data came from immunoSEQ multiplex PCR; TCRdb stores just in-frame clones and leaves some out. The sample records tens of thousands of clones, about 90% being singletons. The CDR3 spans 13 residues. Per the germline V gene, CDR1 is SSHAT and CDR2 is FNYEAQ (reference sequence). The record originates from a study of siplizumab effects on memory and regulatory T cells. The study's findings and limits: Tracing alloreactive clones into unstimulated subsets worked for only a minor fraction of them. Naive T cells, seemingly more diverse than memory cells, seemed major alloresponse contributors. Roughly 80-97% of proliferating CD4+ or CD8+ clones lacked an assignable naive or memory phenotype.

This receptor was taken from a human donor in good health. What was sequenced was CD8+ T cells sorted from blood. The chain recombines TRBV7-7 with TRBJ2-5; 8 positions agree with TRBD1. CDR3 loop: CASSPTGEETQYF. For the CDR3, the DNA is TGTGCTAGCAGCCCGACAGGGGAAGAGACCCAGTACTTC.